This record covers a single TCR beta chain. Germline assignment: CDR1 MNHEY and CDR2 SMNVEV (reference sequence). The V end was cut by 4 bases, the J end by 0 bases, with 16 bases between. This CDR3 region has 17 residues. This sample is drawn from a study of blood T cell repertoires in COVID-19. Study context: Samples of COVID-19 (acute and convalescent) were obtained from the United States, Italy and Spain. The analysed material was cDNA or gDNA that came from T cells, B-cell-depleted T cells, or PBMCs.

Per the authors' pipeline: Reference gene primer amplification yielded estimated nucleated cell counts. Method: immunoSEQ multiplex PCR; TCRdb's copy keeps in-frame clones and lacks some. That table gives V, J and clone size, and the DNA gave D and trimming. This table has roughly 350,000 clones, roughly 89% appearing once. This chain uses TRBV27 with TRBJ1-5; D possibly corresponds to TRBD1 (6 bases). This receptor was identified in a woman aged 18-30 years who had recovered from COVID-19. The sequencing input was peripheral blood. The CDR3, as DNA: TGTGCCAGCAGTTCGACGGTAGGGGGATATAGCAATCAGCCCCAGCATTTT. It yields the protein CASSSTVGGYSNQPQHF.